This passage covers 9 T cell receptor beta chains from one sample sequenced in a study of T-cell reconstitution after alpha-beta-depleted transplantation in children. The library targeted TCRbeta and was prepared with unique molecular identifiers. Each CDR3 protein is one row after TCRdb ran MiXCR on the PCR reads. The sample holds fewer than 750,000 distinct CDR3 sequences, more than 20% seen once. This material consisted of PBMCs, mostly from graft donor cells, taken 360 days after TCRalphabeta/CD19-depleted stem cell transplant. The receptors originated from a boy under two years old who had a stem cell transplant for acute myeloid leukemia, so the T cells may come from the graft donor.

CDR3 nucleotides: TGTGCCAGCAGTTTTCCCCCCACTCTCCTATACAATGAGCAGTTCTTC. This encodes CASSFPPTLLYNEQFF. This rearrangement joins TRBV12-3 or TRBV12-4 to TRBJ2-1; D gene ambiguous. This CDR3 is 16 amino acids long. V lost 3 bases, J lost 4 bases, and 16 bases lay in between.

The chain recombines TRBV24-1 with TRBJ2-2, with TRBD1 matching 9 bases. Per the germline V gene, CDR1 is KGHDR and CDR2 is SFDVKD. The length of the CDR3 is 16 residues. The junction had 1 base not matched to a gene; V was cut back by 2 bases and J by 1 base. CDR3 amino acids: CATSDYRGLNTGELFF. CDR3 DNA sequence: TGTGCCACCAGTGATTACAGGGGGCTGAACACCGGGGAGCTGTTTTTT.

This clonotype showed up many times. V usage is TRBV4-1 and J usage is TRBJ2-1, with a possible D match to TRBD2 (5 bases). Trimming removed 2 bases from V and 7 bases from J, with 21 bases in between. The CDR3 runs to 17 residues. From germline, CDR1 is MGHRA and CDR2 YSYEKL. The CDR3 spells CASSQREGHRLSNEQFF. For the CDR3, the DNA is TGCGCCAGCAGCCAAAGGGAAGGGCACAGACTATCAAATGAGCAGTTCTTC.

This clonotype was seen at least ten times. The rearrangement uses TRBV12-3 or TRBV12-4 and TRBJ2-1; 9 nucleotides line up with TRBD2. V lost 5 bases, J lost 12 bases, and 11 bases stayed unmatched. The CDR3 consists of 14 residues. CDR3: CASSPAGGHLGQFF. The CDR3 DNA follows: TGTGCCAGCAGTCCCGCGGGGGGGCATTTGGGGCAGTTCTTC.

CDR3 loop: CASSPGQTNNEQFF. CDR3 nucleotides: TGTGCCAGCAGTCCGGGACAGACTAACAATGAGCAGTTCTTC. The V gene is TRBV28, the J gene TRBJ2-1, with TRBD1 matching over 7 bases. This CDR3 is 14 amino acids long. Germline V gives CDR1 MDHEN, CDR2 SYDVKM. Trimming cost V 5 bases and J 5 bases; bases outside gene matches: 6.

Written as DNA, the CDR3 is TGCGCCAGCAGCTTAACTAGCGGGGCAGATACGCAGTATTTT. It is translated as CASSLTSGADTQYF. The chain has TRBV5-1 and TRBJ2-3; TRBD2 agrees at 10 bases. The CDR3 spans 14 residues. V was pared by 2 bases and J by 4 bases, with 1 base of the junction left unmatched. CDR1 is SGHRS and CDR2 is YFSETQ in the germline V gene.

The J gene is TRBJ1-1, the V gene TRBV13, with D uncertain. Deletions cut 8 bases from V and 1 base from J, with 8 bases between. The germline gives CDR1 PRHDT, CDR2 FYEKMQ (reference sequence). CDR3 length: 12 amino acids. The CDR3 DNA follows: TGTGCCAGCTCTAAGGGGAACACTGAAGCTTTCTTT. Translating gives CASSKGNTEAFF.

V usage is TRBV15 and J usage is TRBJ2-7; a weak D match, TRBD2 (6 bases). CDR1 and CDR2 (germline): LNHNV, YYDKDF (reference sequence). The CDR3 totals 13 residues. CDR3 sequence (DNA): TGTGCCACCAGCAGAGAACCACTCGGAGGGCCCCACGTC. Translation gives CATSREPLGGPHV.

This clonotype was picked up a small number of times. The rearrangement links TRBV7-9 to TRBJ2-1; the D call may be TRBD1 or TRBD2 (5 bases each). The ends were cut back, 3 bases at V and 9 bases at J, with 9 bases in the middle. The length of the CDR3 is 12 residues. Germline V gene lookup returns CDR1 SEHNR and CDR2 FQNEAQ (reference sequence). The CDR3 sequence is CASSFQGVEQFF. The CDR3 DNA reads TGTGCCAGCAGCTTCCAGGGAGTTGAGCAGTTCTTC.